This T cell receptor beta chain was retrieved from a study of cytomegalovirus exposure and HLA in healthy donors. Study at large: Caucasian-associated ancestry cluster membership applied to 75% to 85% of several hundred genotyped donors.

Vbeta (60) and Jbeta (13) primers were used in the PCR. Assay used: immunoSEQ multiplex PCR; TCRdb lists only in-frame clones, some missing. The sample has some 100,000 clones, about four fifths seen once. The CDR3 totals 14 residues. V dropped 4 bases and J dropped 3 bases, with 11 bases sitting between them. Germline lookup yields CDR1 SGHTS and CDR2 YDEGEE. V is TRBV5-8 and J is TRBJ1-5; D possibly corresponds to TRBD1 (6 bases). This TCR derives from a female donor in good health and CMV-seropositive. Input material: PBMCs. This CDR3 is CASSGQLPNQPQHF. In DNA, the CDR3 is TGTGCCAGCAGCGGACAGCTTCCCAATCAGCCCCAGCATTTT. The entire variable domain, with the rest obtained from reference TRBV5-8 and TRBJ1-5, is as follows: EAGVTQSPTHLIKTRGQQATLRCSPISGHTSVYWYQQALGLGLQFLLWYDEGEERNRGNFPPRFSGRQFPNYSSELNVNALELEDSALYLCASSGQLPNQPQHFGDGTRLSIL.